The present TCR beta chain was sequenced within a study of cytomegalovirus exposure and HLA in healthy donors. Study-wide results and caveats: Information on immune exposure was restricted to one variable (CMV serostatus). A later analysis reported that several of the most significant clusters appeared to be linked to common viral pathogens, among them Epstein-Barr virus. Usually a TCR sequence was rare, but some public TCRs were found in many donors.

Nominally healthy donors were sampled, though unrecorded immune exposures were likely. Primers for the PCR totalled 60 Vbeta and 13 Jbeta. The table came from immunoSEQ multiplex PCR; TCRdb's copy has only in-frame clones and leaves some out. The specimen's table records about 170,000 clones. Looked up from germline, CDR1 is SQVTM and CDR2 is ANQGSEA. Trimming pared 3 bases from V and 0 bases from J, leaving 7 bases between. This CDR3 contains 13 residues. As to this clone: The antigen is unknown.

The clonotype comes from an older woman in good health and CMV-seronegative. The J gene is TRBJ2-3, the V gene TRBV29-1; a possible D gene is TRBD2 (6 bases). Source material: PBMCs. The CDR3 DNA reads TGCAGCGTTGACGCGGGGAGCACAGATACGCAGTATTTT. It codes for CSVDAGSTDTQYF.